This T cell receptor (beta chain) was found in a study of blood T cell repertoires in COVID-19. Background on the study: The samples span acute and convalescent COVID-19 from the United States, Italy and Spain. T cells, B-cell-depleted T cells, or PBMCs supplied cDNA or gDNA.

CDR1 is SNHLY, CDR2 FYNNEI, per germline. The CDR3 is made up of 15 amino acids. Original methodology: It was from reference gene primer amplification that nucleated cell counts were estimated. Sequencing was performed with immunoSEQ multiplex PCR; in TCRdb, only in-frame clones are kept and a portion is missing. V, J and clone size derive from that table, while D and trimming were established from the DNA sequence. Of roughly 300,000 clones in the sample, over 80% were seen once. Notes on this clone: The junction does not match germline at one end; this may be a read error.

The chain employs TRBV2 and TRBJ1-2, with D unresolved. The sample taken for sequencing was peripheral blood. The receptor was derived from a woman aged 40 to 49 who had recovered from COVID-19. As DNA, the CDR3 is TGTGCCAGCAGTGCCCCCCTGAGGGCTAATTATGGCTACACCTTC. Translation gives CASSAPLRANYGYTF.